The sequence of this T cell receptor beta chain was determined in a study of blood T cell repertoires in COVID-19. About the study: Whether acute or convalescent, the COVID-19 samples came from the United States, Italy and Spain. The analysed material was cDNA or gDNA that came from T cells, B-cell-depleted T cells, or PBMCs.

CDR3 length: 17 residues. V lost 0 bases and J lost 8, with 17 bases in between. Germline CDR1 is LGHNA and CDR2 is YNFKEQ. Participant-given clinical history determined each cohort assignment. The study counted Cohort 3 donors as recovered given two negative PCRs, clearance, or symptom resolution. The method was immunoSEQ multiplex PCR; TCRdb's version includes in-frame clones alone and lacks a portion of them. This sample has around 310,000 clones, with roughly nine tenths found just once. The receptor was isolated from a woman in her twenties or thirties who had recovered from COVID-19. Input material: PBMCs or T cells enriched from blood (not recorded which). The V gene is TRBV4-2, the J gene TRBJ1-6; D may be TRBD1 (5 bases). In DNA, the CDR3 is TGTGCCAGCAGCCAAGATGTTAGCGGGACCGGGGATTCACCCCTCCACTTT. This encodes CASSQDVSGTGDSPLHF.